The next 18 T cell receptor beta chains were all read from a single sample in a study of T-cell reconstitution after alpha-beta-depleted transplantation in children. Researchers prepared the TCRbeta library using unique molecular identifiers, the study reports. TCRdb used MiXCR to reprocess the PCR reads, holding one entry per CDR3 protein. The sample holds approximately 490,000 distinct CDR3 sequences, 10% to 13% seen once. Material: PBMCs, obtained before TCRalphabeta/CD19-depleted stem cell transplant. These receptors were collected from a child aged 2-15 years with inherited bone marrow failure, due to receive a stem cell transplant.

This clonotype was recorded many times. The chain links TRBV6-1 to TRBJ2-7; tentatively, D is TRBD1 (6 bases). This CDR3 is built from 15 residues. Between the trimmed V and J ends, which lost 2 bases and 6 bases, there was a span of 17 bases. Looked up from germline, CDR1 is MNHNS and CDR2 is SASEGT. DNA of the CDR3: TGTGCCAGCAGTGAAAGGCAGGGGCCCCGAGGCGAGCAGTACTTC. Protein product: CASSERQGPRGEQYF.

This clonotype was seen at least ten times. The chain employs TRBV20-1 and TRBJ2-1; D remains unclear. V was shortened by 3 bases and J by 0 bases, with 9 bases between the two germline ends. Germline V lookup: CDR1 DFQATT, CDR2 SNEGSKA (reference sequence). This CDR3 spans 14 amino acids. This chain's CDR3 is CSARPESSYNEQFF. The CDR3, as DNA: TGCAGTGCTAGGCCGGAGAGCTCCTACAATGAGCAGTTCTTC.

This clonotype appeared a few times. The chain uses TRBV7-2 and TRBJ2-1; 11 bases are shared with TRBD2. Germline CDR1 is SGHTA and CDR2 is FQGNSA. Losses at the gene ends were 2 bases for V and 2 bases for J; bases not matched to a gene: 5. The CDR3 spans 17 residues. Here the CDR3 reads CASSLLVAGGPYNEQFF. The CDR3 DNA follows: TGTGCCAGCAGCTTACTGGTAGCGGGAGGGCCCTACAATGAGCAGTTCTTC.

V usage is TRBV27 and J usage is TRBJ2-6; tentative D call: TRBD1 (6 bases). CDR1 is MNHEY and CDR2 is SMNVEV in the germline V gene (reference sequence). CDR3 length: 14 residues. V was cut by 9 bases and J by 1 base, with 10 bases left in between. The DNA of the CDR3 is TGTGCCAGTCAGGGGCTTTCTGGGGCCAACGTCCTGACTTTC. The encoded protein is CASQGLSGANVLTF.

This chain uses TRBV11-2 with TRBJ2-1, with no clear D. V was clipped by 5 bases and J by 0 bases, with 14 bases between them. CDR1 and CDR2 (germline): SGHAT, FQNNGV. The CDR3 is made up of 16 amino acids. The CDR3 coding sequence is TGTGCCAGCAGCGCCCCGAGCCCGAGCTCCTACAATGAGCAGTTCTTC. Amino acid sequence: CASSAPSPSSYNEQFF.

This clonotype was detected many times. The chain's CDR3 is CASSLHGGTQYF. CDR3 DNA: TGTGCCAGCAGTTTACACGGGGGGACCCAGTACTTC. The chain links TRBV12-3 or TRBV12-4 to TRBJ2-5; TRBD2 might be the D (6 bases). V lost 2 bases, J lost 7 bases, and 8 bases lay in between. The CDR3 loop spans 12 amino acids.

This clonotype was found many times. The V call is TRBV13, the J call TRBJ2-7, with a possible D match to TRBD2 (6 bases). Trimming left V 3 bases short and J 2 bases short, with 14 bases between. The CDR3 consists of 15 residues. Germline V lookup: CDR1 PRHDT, CDR2 FYEKMQ (reference sequence). The CDR3 here is CASSFNAGLAYEQYF. In nucleotides, the CDR3 is TGTGCCAGCAGCTTTAATGCGGGGCTGGCCTACGAGCAGTACTTC.

This clonotype was counted ten times or more. This chain joins TRBV4-1 and TRBJ2-1; the match to TRBD2 covers 9 bases. Germline CDR1 and CDR2: MGHRA and YSYEKL. V shed 4 bases, J shed 5 bases, and the junction held 9 bases outside the gene matches. The CDR3 has 16 amino acids. The CDR3 nucleotides are TGCGCCAGCAGCCTCTTAATAGCGGGAGAAAACAATGAGCAGTTCTTC. Its translation is CASSLLIAGENNEQFF.

At least ten counts were recorded for this clonotype. The chain carries TRBV21-1 and TRBJ2-7; TRBD2, the table's D call, lacks a check against the DNA. TRBV21-1 is a known pseudogene. The CDR3 length is 12 residues. The CDR3 bases are TGTGCCAGCAGCCCTCCCCGCAGCGAGCAGTACTTC. As protein: CASSPPRSEQYF.

This clonotype was counted ten times or more. CDR3 region: CASSLHPESYEQYF. The CDR3, as DNA: TGCGCCAGCAGCTTGCACCCAGAGTCCTACGAGCAGTACTTC. The V call is TRBV5-1, the J call TRBJ2-7; no definite D call. The CDR3 is 14 amino acids. V shed 1 base and J shed 1 base, with 9 bases lying between them. CDR1 and CDR2 from the germline V gene are SGHRS and YFSETQ.

The chain carries TRBV19 and TRBJ1-5, with TRBD1 matching 7 bases. This CDR3 has 16 residues. Germline CDR1 LNHDA, CDR2 SQIVND (reference sequence). J was trimmed by 3 bases and V by 5 bases; bases with no gene match: 10. This CDR3 is CASSPRGVTNNQPQHF. As DNA, the CDR3 is TGTGCCAGTAGTCCCAGGGGGGTCACGAACAATCAGCCCCAGCATTTT. Combining the CDR3 with reference TRBV19 and TRBJ1-5 gives the whole variable domain DGGITQSPKYLFRKEGQNVTLSCEQNLNHDAMYWYRQDPGQGLRLIYYSQIVNDFQKGDIAEGYSVSREKKESFPLTVTSAQKNPTAFYLCASSPRGVTNNQPQHFGDGTRLSIL.

This clonotype occurred a few times. The rearrangement uses TRBV5-1 and TRBJ1-2, with D possibly TRBD1 on 5 matching bases. The V end was cut by 4 bases, the J end by 6 bases, with 19 bases between. Per the germline V gene, CDR1 is SGHRS and CDR2 is YFSETQ. The CDR3 loop spans 15 amino acids. CDR3: CASSPMPGGDHGYTF. The CDR3 nucleotides read TGCGCCAGCAGCCCGATGCCCGGGGGGGACCATGGCTACACCTTC.

This clonotype was observed a handful of times. The J gene is TRBJ2-1, the V gene TRBV19, with 10 bases lining up with TRBD2. CDR3 length equals 17 residues. Germline loops: CDR1 LNHDA, CDR2 SQIVND (reference sequence). V shed 1 base, J shed 4 bases, and the junction held 7 bases outside the gene matches. CDR3 coding DNA: TGTGCCAGTAGTATAGCCCCCCTAGCGGGAGCTTACAATGAGCAGTTCTTC. Translated: CASSIAPLAGAYNEQFF.

This clonotype has just a few counts. CDR3 nucleotides: TGTGCCAGCAGCTCGTCCGGGGACACCTACAATGAGCAGTTCTTC. Translation: CASSSSGDTYNEQFF. This rearrangement joins TRBV7-2 to TRBJ2-1, with D perhaps TRBD1 (6 bases). Trimming took off 4 bases at V and 2 bases at J, with 12 bases between the two ends. The CDR3 spans 15 residues. Germline V gene data show CDR1 as SGHTA and CDR2 as FQGNSA.

There are many counts of this clonotype. The chain carries TRBV7-2 and TRBJ2-7; D is uncertain. The CDR3 has 14 residues. Germline CDR1 SGHTA, CDR2 FQGNSA. The V and J ends lost 1 base and 2 bases respectively, with 9 bases between them. The CDR3 DNA reads TGTGCCAGCAGCTTAGTGATCCGCGCCTACGAGCAGTACTTC. Protein product: CASSLVIRAYEQYF.

This clonotype has a count of ten or more. V is TRBV27 and J is TRBJ2-1; TRBD2 aligns across 11 bases. CDR1 and CDR2 (germline): MNHEY, SMNVEV (reference sequence). The CDR3 is 15 residues long. With 3 bases clipped from V and 8 bases from J, the junction kept 6 bases outside the gene matches. CDR3 amino acids: CASSFSGRARDEQFF. Written as DNA, the CDR3 is TGTGCCAGCAGTTTTAGCGGGAGGGCCAGGGATGAGCAGTTCTTC.

This clonotype was recorded many times. This chain links TRBV20-1 with TRBJ2-2, with 11 bases that match TRBD2. This CDR3 spans 15 amino acids. V gave up 6 bases and J gave up 5 bases; unmatched junction bases: 8. The V gene's germline CDR1 is DFQATT and CDR2 SNEGSKA (reference sequence). The CDR3 DNA reads as TGCAGTGCGAAAACGGGACTAGCGGTTACCGGGGAGCTGTTTTTT. This gives the protein CSAKTGLAVTGELFF.

The chain couples TRBV19 to TRBJ2-5; the D gene is possibly TRBD2 (6 bases). The CDR3 runs 13 residues. Germline lookup yields CDR1 LNHDA and CDR2 SQIVND (reference sequence). The germline V and J ends were trimmed by 6 bases and 5 bases, with 13 bases remaining between them. The CDR3 DNA follows: TGTGCCAGTAGCTTCGGGGAGGCGGAGACCCAGTACTTC. As protein: CASSFGEAETQYF. Full variable domain (rest looked up from reference TRBV19 and TRBJ2-5): DGGITQSPKYLFRKEGQNVTLSCEQNLNHDAMYWYRQDPGQGLRLIYYSQIVNDFQKGDIAEGYSVSREKKESFPLTVTSAQKNPTAFYLCASSFGEAETQYFGPGTRLLVL.